A single sample is the source of the 24 T cell receptor beta chains below, sequenced in a study of T cell responses to AZD1222 COVID-19 vaccine. Sequencing used immunoSEQ multiplex PCR; TCRdb keeps in-frame clones, though not all of them. The table includes about 140,000 clones, 85% to 95% detected once. The specimen comprised peripheral blood, sampled on day 0 of MenACWY control vaccination. These receptors all stem from an adult in good health.

The rearrangement uses TRBV5-4 and TRBJ2-1, with 10 bases matching TRBD2. The CDR3 contains 16 residues. Per germline, CDR1 SGHNT and CDR2 YYREEE (reference sequence). The ends lost 6 bases at V and 14 bases at J; junction bases unmatched: 20. CDR3 protein: CASIPPPTSGIRVEFF. In nucleotides, the CDR3 is TGTGCCAGCATCCCGCCCCCAACTAGCGGGATCAGGGTGGAGTTCTTC.

This clone was seen just once. The genes are TRBV5-1 and TRBJ1-4; the D gene is possibly TRBD1 (5 bases). CDR3 size: 14 residues. Per the germline V gene, CDR1 is SGHRS and CDR2 is YFSETQ. V lost 4 bases and J lost 8, with 15 bases in between. CDR3 region: CASSEEPGDEKLFF. The CDR3, as DNA: TGCGCCAGCAGCGAAGAACCGGGGGACGAAAAACTGTTTTTT.

The V call is TRBV14, the J call TRBJ1-5; TRBD1 agrees at 10 bases. CDR1 and CDR2 (germline): SGHDN, FVKESK. The CDR3 length is 17 residues. The J segment lost 4 bases and the V segment lost 4 bases, leaving 10 bases of the junction unmatched. The DNA for the CDR3 is TGTGCCAGCAGCCTAGGACCCGGGACAGGGGATAATCAGCCCCAGCATTTT. Translation gives CASSLGPGTGDNQPQHF.

CDR3 in amino acids: CSAPSGETQYF. DNA for the CDR3: TGCAGTGCCCCTAGCGGGGAGACCCAGTACTTC. This chain connects TRBV20-1 to TRBJ2-5; 8 bases fit TRBD2. The J segment lost 5 bases and the V segment lost 6 bases, leaving 2 bases of the junction unmatched. From germline, CDR1 is DFQATT and CDR2 SNEGSKA (reference sequence). The CDR3 runs to 11 residues.

The table lists this clone with a count of one. The V and J genes are TRBV14 and TRBJ2-3; 8 positions agree with TRBD2. J was trimmed by 0 bases and V by 4 bases; bases with no gene match: 3. CDR1 and CDR2 from the germline V gene are SGHDN and FVKESK. CDR3 length: 15 residues. The CDR3 DNA reads as TGTGCCAGCAGCCCTAGCGGGCCTAGCACAGATACGCAGTATTTT. Its protein is CASSPSGPSTDTQYF.

V gene TRBV5-1 combines with J gene TRBJ2-7; 9 nucleotides align to TRBD1. The CDR3 is 18 amino acids. Unmatched junction bases numbered 14, after V lost 4 bases and J lost 0 bases. Germline CDR1 and CDR2: SGHRS and YFSETQ. CDR3 loop: CASSPFSGTGPSSYEQYF. The CDR3 DNA follows: TGCGCCAGCAGCCCATTTTCCGGGACAGGGCCGAGCTCCTACGAGCAGTACTTC.

This chain uses TRBV5-5 with TRBJ2-5, with D unclear. Trimming took 0 bases from V and 5 from J, leaving 8 bases between them. The CDR3 sequence is 13 residues long. Looked up from germline, CDR1 is SGHKS and CDR2 is YYEKEE (reference sequence). This chain's CDR3 is CASSLVARETQYF. CDR3 in DNA: TGTGCCAGCAGCTTGGTCGCGCGGGAGACCCAGTACTTC. Based on the CDR3 plus reference TRBV5-5 and TRBJ2-5, the full variable domain is DAGVTQSPTHLIKTRGQQVTLRCSPISGHKSVSWYQQVLGQGPQFIFQYYEKEERGRGNFPDRFSARQFPNYSSELNVNALLLGDSALYLCASSLVARETQYFGPGTRLLVL.

The CDR3 reads CAISESRVGTVSQPQHF. CDR3 DNA sequence: TGTGCCATCAGTGAGTCGAGGGTGGGGACAGTCAGTCAGCCCCAGCATTTT. The J gene is TRBJ1-5, the V gene TRBV10-3; 7 bases align to TRBD1. CDR1 and CDR2 from the germline V gene are ENHRY and SYGVKD. V dropped 0 bases and J dropped 6; count of bases not matched to a gene: 11. The CDR3 extends over 17 amino acids.

This chain links TRBV6-1 with TRBJ2-7; D is unresolved. This CDR3 contains 13 residues. Trimming left V 0 bases short and J 6 bases short, with 9 bases between. In germline, CDR1 is MNHNS, CDR2 SASEGT. CDR3 nucleotides: TGTGCCAGCAGTGAAGCGCGGCGGAGCGAGCAGTACTTC. The encoded protein is CASSEARRSEQYF.

The chain recombines TRBV2 with TRBJ1-6, with 10 bases lining up with TRBD1. V shed 8 bases and J 10 bases; nucleotides not matched to a gene: 5. Germline values: CDR1 SNHLY, CDR2 FYNNEI. The CDR3 totals 13 residues. In DNA form, the CDR3 reads TGTGCCAGCTGCGACAGGGGGCTATCACCCCTCCACTTT. Residues: CASCDRGLSPLHF. The full variable domain, rest sourced from reference TRBV2 and TRBJ1-6, is EPEVTQTPSHQVTQMGQEVILRCVPISNHLYFYWYRQILGQKVEFLVSFYNNEISEKSEIFDDQFSVERPDGSNFTLKIRSTKLEDSAMYFCASCDRGLSPLHFGNGTRLTVT.

Here the CDR3 DNA reads TGTGCCAGCAGTTTATTCTTACAGGGGGCTCTCGACGAGCAGTACTTC. Its translation: CASSLFLQGALDEQYF. The rearrangement links TRBV28 to TRBJ2-7; 9 bases agree with TRBD1. The CDR3 is 16 residues long. Unmatched junction bases numbered 9, after V lost 1 base and J lost 5 bases. CDR1 is MDHEN, CDR2 SYDVKM, per germline.

The genes are TRBV27 and TRBJ1-2; no clear D gene. The CDR3 totals 15 residues. Germline CDR1 MNHEY, CDR2 SMNVEV (reference sequence). V shed 5 bases and J shed 4 bases, with 17 bases lying between them. The CDR3 reads CASSATRIGTYGYTF. CDR3 DNA sequence: TGTGCCAGCAGTGCCACTCGGATAGGAACCTATGGCTACACCTTC.

The chain uses TRBV7-2 and TRBJ2-7; 9 bases are shared with TRBD1. Losses at the gene ends were 5 bases for V and 4 bases for J; bases not matched to a gene: 3. Germline CDR1 reads SGHTA; CDR2 reads FQGNSA. The CDR3 is 13 amino acids. CDR3 loop: CASSQQGAYEQYF. Here the CDR3 DNA reads TGTGCCAGCAGCCAACAGGGGGCGTACGAGCAGTACTTC.

The rearrangement joins TRBV5-4 to TRBJ1-5, with TRBD1 identical over 8 bases. The germline CDR1 and CDR2 sequences are SGHNT and YYREEE (reference sequence). J lost 0 bases, V lost 0 bases, and 5 bases had no gene match. The CDR3 is 17 amino acids. The CDR3 spells CASSLEKDRDSNQPQHF. The DNA of the CDR3 is TGTGCCAGCAGCTTGGAAAAGGACAGGGATAGCAATCAGCCCCAGCATTTT.

The chain links TRBV4-1 to TRBJ2-1, with D possibly called TRBD1 or TRBD2 (5 bases each). The germline V gene has CDR1 MGHRA and CDR2 YSYEKL. The CDR3 sequence is 15 residues long. Trimming stripped 0 bases from V and 2 bases from J, with 8 bases between. DNA of the CDR3: TGCGCCAGCAGCCAAGAGGGGGTCCCCTACAATGAGCAGTTCTTC. It yields the protein CASSQEGVPYNEQFF.

The J gene is TRBJ2-3, the V gene TRBV5-8; no clear D gene. Trimming removed 0 bases at V and 4 bases at J, with 0 bases between. CDR1 and CDR2 (germline): SGHTS, YDEGEE. This CDR3 region has 11 residues. The chain's CDR3 is CASSLADTQYF. The CDR3 DNA is TGTGCCAGCAGCTTGGCAGATACGCAGTATTTT. Drawing the rest from reference TRBV5-8 and TRBJ2-3, the complete variable domain is EAGVTQSPTHLIKTRGQQATLRCSPISGHTSVYWYQQALGLGLQFLLWYDEGEERNRGNFPPRFSGRQFPNYSSELNVNALELEDSALYLCASSLADTQYFGPGTRLTVL.

The chain carries TRBV19 and TRBJ1-2; D is possibly TRBD1 (5 bases). CDR1 and CDR2 (germline): LNHDA, SQIVND (reference sequence). Trimming removed 7 bases at V and 4 bases at J, with 13 bases between. The CDR3 covers 13 residues. The DNA of the CDR3 is TGTGCCAGTAAAAAGGGGCCCACCTATGGCTACACCTTC. Translated: CASKKGPTYGYTF. The full variable domain, with the rest looked up from reference TRBV19 and TRBJ1-2, is DGGITQSPKYLFRKEGQNVTLSCEQNLNHDAMYWYRQDPGQGLRLIYYSQIVNDFQKGDIAEGYSVSREKKESFPLTVTSAQKNPTAFYLCASKKGPTYGYTFGSGTRLTVV.

V and J are TRBV15 and TRBJ1-6; 9 nucleotides match TRBD1. Germline-derived CDR1 and CDR2 are LNHNV and YYDKDF (reference sequence). V shed 2 bases, J shed 10 bases, and the junction held 6 bases outside the gene matches. CDR3 length: 15 residues. The DNA for the CDR3 is TGTGCCACCAGCAGAACCGGGACAGGGAACTCACCCCTCCACTTT. Protein sequence: CATSRTGTGNSPLHF.

This sequence joins TRBV6-1 and TRBJ2-1, with 13 bases aligning to TRBD2. Trimming took 4 bases from V and 1 from J; bases not matched to a gene: 7. In germline, CDR1 is MNHNS, CDR2 SASEGT. The CDR3 spans 18 residues. CDR3 bases: TGTGCCAGCAGTGTCGGACTAGCGGGAGTAGTATCCTACAATGAGCAGTTCTTC. Protein: CASSVGLAGVVSYNEQFF.

V and J are TRBV19 and TRBJ1-5; the match to TRBD1 covers 9 bases. Germline CDR1 is LNHDA and CDR2 is SQIVND (reference sequence). The V and J ends lost 6 bases and 2 bases, in that order; junction bases with no gene match: 8. The CDR3 is 16 residues long. This chain's CDR3 is CASSRPTGGGNQPQHF. Written as DNA, the CDR3 is TGTGCCAGTAGCCGACCGACAGGGGGTGGCAATCAGCCCCAGCATTTT.

This chain links TRBV7-9 with TRBJ1-3; D perhaps matches TRBD1 (5 bases). Trimming pared 5 bases from V and 2 bases from J, leaving 13 bases between. Per germline, CDR1 SEHNR and CDR2 FQNEAQ (reference sequence). The CDR3 has 15 amino acids. For the CDR3, the DNA is TGTGCCAGCAGCGCAGCCGGGGGGGCTGGAAACACCATATATTTT. Encoded protein: CASSAAGGAGNTIYF.

This clone was detected only once. The CDR3 bases are TGTGCCAGCGGAATGACAGGGGGTTTTGGAGCTTTCTTT. It codes for CASGMTGGFGAFF. This chain links TRBV12-3 or TRBV12-4 with TRBJ1-1; 9 bases line up with TRBD1. Losses at the gene ends were 8 bases for V and 10 bases for J; bases not matched to a gene: 11. The CDR3 totals 13 residues.

This chain connects TRBV13 to TRBJ1-3; D gene ambiguous. The V gene lost 1 base and the J gene lost 0 bases, with 7 bases spanning the gap. The CDR3 has 15 amino acids. CDR1 and CDR2 from the germline V gene are PRHDT and FYEKMQ (reference sequence). The CDR3 DNA reads TGTGCCAGCAGCTTAGTGGCAGGCTCTGGAAACACCATATATTTT. It codes for CASSLVAGSGNTIYF.

The rearrangement links TRBV3-1 (or the pseudogene TRBV3-2) to TRBJ1-6; D may be TRBD1 (6 bases). V lost 1 base and J 5 bases, leaving 15 bases between the germline ends. The CDR3 loop spans 17 amino acids. CDR1 is LGHDT and CDR2 is YNNKEL in the germline V gene (reference sequence). This CDR3 is CASSQGPGGPHNSPLHF. CDR3 in DNA: TGTGCCAGCAGCCAAGGGCCTGGGGGGCCGCATAATTCACCCCTCCACTTT.